The clone carrying this TCR beta chain has a count of ten or more. Its antigen remains unknown. Stable Graves' hyperthyroidism denoted no ophthalmopathy progression over 18 months. Cells are PBMCs isolated from around 9.4 ml of fresh blood. Germline V gene sequence: CDR1 MNHEY, CDR2 SVGEGT. With 0 bases removed from V and 7 bases from J, the gap between germline ends came to 10 bases. CDR3 length: 14 amino acids. This record comes from a study of T cells in Graves' hyperthyroidism and ophthalmopathy. Whole-study findings and limits: Stable hyperthyroidism was told apart from ophthalmopathy by a model built on 13 V-J features.

It was RNA transcripts that yielded the amplified TCR beta CDR3 regions. A set of HTBI primers served as the primers for a first-round RT-PCR of the TCR CDR3. Each CDR3 protein gets one entry after TCRdb re-called the multiplex PCR reads with MiXCR. The sample records 340,000 or so distinct CDR3 sequences, about 20% being singletons. The rearrangement links TRBV6-2 or TRBV6-3 to TRBJ2-1; a possible D gene is TRBD2 (6 bases). What was sequenced was blood. The TCR originated in a woman aged 50 to 65 with Graves' hyperthyroidism. The DNA for the CDR3 is TGTGCCAGCAGTTACTCGGATCGGGGGAATGAGCAGTTCTTC. This translates into CASSYSDRGNEQFF.